This T cell receptor beta chain comes out of a study of blood T cell repertoires in COVID-19. TCRdb's copy holds only in-frame clones and misses some; the assay was immunoSEQ multiplex PCR. Of around 150,000 clones listed, 75% to 85% are singletons. Clinical history reported by participants formed the basis on which cohorts were assigned. The origin of this receptor is a man aged 40-50 years who had recovered from COVID-19. Sequencing was done on a sample of PBMCs or T cells enriched from blood (not recorded which).

The CDR3 DNA reads as TGTGCCAGCAGCCAGGGGAGGGGCTCTGGAAACACCATATATTTT. This gives the protein CASSQGRGSGNTIYF. V gene TRBV11-3 combines with J gene TRBJ1-3; D might be TRBD1 (6 bases). The germline V and J ends were trimmed by 5 bases and 0 bases, with 11 bases remaining between them. Germline values: CDR1 SGHNT, CDR2 YENEEA. This CDR3 region has 15 residues. Together with reference TRBV11-3 and TRBJ1-3, the CDR3 gives the full variable domain: EAGVVQSPRYKIIEKKQPVAFWCNPISGHNTLYWYLQNLGQGPELLIRYENEEAVDDSQLPKDRFSAERLKGVDSTLKIQPAELGDSAVYLCASSQGRGSGNTIYFGEGSWLTVV.